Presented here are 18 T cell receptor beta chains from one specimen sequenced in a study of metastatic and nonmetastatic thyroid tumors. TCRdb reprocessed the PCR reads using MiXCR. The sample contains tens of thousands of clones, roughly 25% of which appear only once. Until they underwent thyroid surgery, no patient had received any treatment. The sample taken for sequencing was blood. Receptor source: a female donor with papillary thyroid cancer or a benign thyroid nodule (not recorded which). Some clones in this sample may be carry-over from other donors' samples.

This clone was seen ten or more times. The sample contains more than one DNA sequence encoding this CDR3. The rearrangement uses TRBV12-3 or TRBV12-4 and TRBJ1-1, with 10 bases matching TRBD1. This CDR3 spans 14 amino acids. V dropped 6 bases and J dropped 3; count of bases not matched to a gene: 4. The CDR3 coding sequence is TGTGCCAGCAGGGACAGGGGGATTTACACTGAAGCTTTCTTT. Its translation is CASRDRGIYTEAFF.

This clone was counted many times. This CDR3 reads CASSHGGYTEAFF. CDR3 sequence (DNA): TGTGCCAGCAGCCATGGGGGGTACACTGAAGCTTTCTTT. The chain carries TRBV3-1 and TRBJ1-1, with D possibly being TRBD1 (5 bases). V gave up 3 bases and J gave up 3 bases, with 8 bases separating them. Germline lookup yields CDR1 LGHDT and CDR2 YNNKEL (reference sequence). CDR3 size: 13 residues. Supplemented by reference TRBV3-1 and TRBJ1-1, the full variable domain reads DTAVSQTPKYLVTQMGNDKSIKCEQNLGHDTMYWYKQDSKKFLKIMFSYNNKELIINETVPNRFSPKSPDKAHLNLHINSLELGDSAVYFCASSHGGYTEAFFGQGTRLTVV.

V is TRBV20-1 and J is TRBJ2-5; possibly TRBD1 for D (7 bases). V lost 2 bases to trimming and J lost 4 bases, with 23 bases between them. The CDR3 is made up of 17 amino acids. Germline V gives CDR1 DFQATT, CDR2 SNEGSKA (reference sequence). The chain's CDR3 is CSARRDGGQVGGETQYF. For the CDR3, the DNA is TGCAGTGCTAGACGGGACGGTGGACAGGTCGGGGGAGAGACCCAGTACTTC.

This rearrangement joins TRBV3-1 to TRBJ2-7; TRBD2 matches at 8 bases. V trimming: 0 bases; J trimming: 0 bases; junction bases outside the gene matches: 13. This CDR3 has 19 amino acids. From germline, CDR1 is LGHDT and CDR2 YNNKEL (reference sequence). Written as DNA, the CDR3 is TGTGCCAGCAGCCAAGATCCCCTGGGTTCTAGCGGGCCCTCCTACGAGCAGTACTTC. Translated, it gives CASSQDPLGSSGPSYEQYF.

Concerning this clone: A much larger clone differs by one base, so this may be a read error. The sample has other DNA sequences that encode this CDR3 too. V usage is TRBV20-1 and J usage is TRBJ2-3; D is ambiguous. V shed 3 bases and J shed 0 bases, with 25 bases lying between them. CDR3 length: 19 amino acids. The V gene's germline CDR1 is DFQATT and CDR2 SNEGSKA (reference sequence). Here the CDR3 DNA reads TGCAGTGCTAGGTCTGACGGTCGCGGTAGGGCCGGGAGCACAGATACGCAGTATTTT. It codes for CSARSDGRGRAGSTDTQYF.

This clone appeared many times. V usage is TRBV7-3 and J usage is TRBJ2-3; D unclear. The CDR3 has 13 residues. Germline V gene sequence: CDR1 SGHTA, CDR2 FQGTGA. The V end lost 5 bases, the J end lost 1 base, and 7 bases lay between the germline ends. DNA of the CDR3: TGTGCCAGCAGCCGAAGACGCACAGATACGCAGTATTTT. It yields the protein CASSRRRTDTQYF.

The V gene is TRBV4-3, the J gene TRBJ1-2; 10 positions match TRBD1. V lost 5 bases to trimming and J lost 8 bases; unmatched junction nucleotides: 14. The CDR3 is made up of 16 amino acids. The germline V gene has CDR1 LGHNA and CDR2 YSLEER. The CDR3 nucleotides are TGCGCCAGCAGCACCAAAACCGGGACAGGGGTTAGGGGCTACACCTTC. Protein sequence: CASSTKTGTGVRGYTF.

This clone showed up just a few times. The CDR3 region is CASSYARDRGFGYTF. The CDR3 DNA is TGTGCCAGCAGTTACGCCCGGGACAGGGGATTTGGCTACACCTTC. The chain uses TRBV6-2 or TRBV6-3 and TRBJ1-2; 10 nucleotides agree with TRBD1. Germline V gene sequence: CDR1 MNHEY, CDR2 SVGEGT. The length of the CDR3 is 15 residues. The V gene end was trimmed by 2 bases and the J gene end by 7 bases; junction bases not matched to a gene: 7.

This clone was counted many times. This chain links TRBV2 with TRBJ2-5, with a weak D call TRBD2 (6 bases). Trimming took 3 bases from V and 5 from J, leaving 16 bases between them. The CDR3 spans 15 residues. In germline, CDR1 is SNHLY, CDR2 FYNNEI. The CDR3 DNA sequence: TGTGCCAGCAGTGACCCCCAGGGAGGCGGCGAGACCCAGTACTTC. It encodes CASSDPQGGGETQYF. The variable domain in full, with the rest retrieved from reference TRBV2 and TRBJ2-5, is EPEVTQTPSHQVTQMGQEVILRCVPISNHLYFYWYRQILGQKVEFLVSFYNNEISEKSEIFDDQFSVERPDGSNFTLKIRSTKLEDSAMYFCASSDPQGGGETQYFGPGTRLLVL.

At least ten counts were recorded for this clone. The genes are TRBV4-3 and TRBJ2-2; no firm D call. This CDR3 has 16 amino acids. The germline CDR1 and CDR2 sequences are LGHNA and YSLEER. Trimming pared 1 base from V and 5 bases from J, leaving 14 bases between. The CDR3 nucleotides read TGCGCCAGCAGCCAAGTACCGGCCGTCCAGACCGGGGAGCTGTTTTTT. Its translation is CASSQVPAVQTGELFF.

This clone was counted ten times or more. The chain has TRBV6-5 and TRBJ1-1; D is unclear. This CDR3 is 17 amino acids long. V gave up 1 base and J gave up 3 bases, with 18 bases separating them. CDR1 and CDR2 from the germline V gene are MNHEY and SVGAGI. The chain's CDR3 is CASSYLGLDGLDTEAFF. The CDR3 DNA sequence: TGTGCCAGCAGTTACTTAGGGCTCGACGGGCTGGACACTGAAGCTTTCTTT.

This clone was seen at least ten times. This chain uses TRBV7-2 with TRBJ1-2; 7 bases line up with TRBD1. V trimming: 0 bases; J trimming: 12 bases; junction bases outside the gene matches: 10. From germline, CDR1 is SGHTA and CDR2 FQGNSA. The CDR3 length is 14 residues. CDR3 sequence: CASSLARGVSGDTF. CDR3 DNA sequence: TGTGCCAGCAGCTTAGCCAGGGGGGTTTCTGGTGACACCTTC.

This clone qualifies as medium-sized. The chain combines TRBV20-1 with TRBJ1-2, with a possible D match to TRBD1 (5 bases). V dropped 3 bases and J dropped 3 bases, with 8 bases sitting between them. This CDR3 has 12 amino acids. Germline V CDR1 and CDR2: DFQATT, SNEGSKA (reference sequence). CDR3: CSASGDHYGYTF. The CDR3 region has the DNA TGCAGTGCTAGTGGGGACCACTATGGCTACACCTTC.

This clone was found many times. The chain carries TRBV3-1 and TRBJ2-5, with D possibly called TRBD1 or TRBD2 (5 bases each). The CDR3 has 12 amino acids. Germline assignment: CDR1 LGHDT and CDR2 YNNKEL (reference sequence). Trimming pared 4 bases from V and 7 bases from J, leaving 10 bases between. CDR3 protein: CASSLVGGTQYF. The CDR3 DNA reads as TGTGCCAGCAGCCTCGTTGGGGGGACCCAGTACTTC.

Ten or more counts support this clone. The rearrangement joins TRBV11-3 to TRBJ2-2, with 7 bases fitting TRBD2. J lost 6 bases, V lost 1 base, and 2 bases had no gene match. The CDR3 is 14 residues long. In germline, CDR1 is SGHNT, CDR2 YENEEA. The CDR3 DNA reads TGTGCCAGCAGCTTAGCGGGGGGATCCGGGGAGCTGTTTTTT. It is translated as CASSLAGGSGELFF. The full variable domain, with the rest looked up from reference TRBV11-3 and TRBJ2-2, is EAGVVQSPRYKIIEKKQPVAFWCNPISGHNTLYWYLQNLGQGPELLIRYENEEAVDDSQLPKDRFSAERLKGVDSTLKIQPAELGDSAVYLCASSLAGGSGELFFGEGSRLTVL.

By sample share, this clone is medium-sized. CDR3 bases: TGTGCCAGCAGCAGACTAGCGCAAACCGGGGAGCTGTTTTTT. Its translation is CASSRLAQTGELFF. The chain links TRBV11-2 to TRBJ2-2, with 8 bases that match TRBD2. The V gene's germline CDR1 is SGHAT and CDR2 FQNNGV. The length of the CDR3 is 14 residues. J gave up 5 bases and V 5 bases, and 4 bases lay outside the gene matches.

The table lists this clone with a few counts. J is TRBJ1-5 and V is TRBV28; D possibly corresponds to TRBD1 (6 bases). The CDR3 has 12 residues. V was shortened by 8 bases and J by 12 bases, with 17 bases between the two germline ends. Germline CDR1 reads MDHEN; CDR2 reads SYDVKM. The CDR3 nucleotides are TGTGCCAGCTCAGGGGCCCGCGGGAACCAGCATTTT. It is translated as CASSGARGNQHF. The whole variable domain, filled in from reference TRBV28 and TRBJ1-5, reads DVKVTQSSRYLVKRTGEKVFLECVQDMDHENMFWYRQDPGLGLRLIYFSYDVKMKEKGDIPEGYSVSREKKERFSLILESASTNQTSMYLCASSGARGNQHFGDGTRLSIL.

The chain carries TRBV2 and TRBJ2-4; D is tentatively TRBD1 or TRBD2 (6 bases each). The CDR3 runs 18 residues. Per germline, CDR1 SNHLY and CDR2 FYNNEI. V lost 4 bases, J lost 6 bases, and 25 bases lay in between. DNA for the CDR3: TGTGCCAGCAGTGGAGGTCTGGGACATGGTGGGGGAGGAAACATTCAGTACTTC. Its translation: CASSGGLGHGGGGNIQYF. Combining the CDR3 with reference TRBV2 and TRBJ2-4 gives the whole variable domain EPEVTQTPSHQVTQMGQEVILRCVPISNHLYFYWYRQILGQKVEFLVSFYNNEISEKSEIFDDQFSVERPDGSNFTLKIRSTKLEDSAMYFCASSGGLGHGGGGNIQYFGAGTRLSVL.